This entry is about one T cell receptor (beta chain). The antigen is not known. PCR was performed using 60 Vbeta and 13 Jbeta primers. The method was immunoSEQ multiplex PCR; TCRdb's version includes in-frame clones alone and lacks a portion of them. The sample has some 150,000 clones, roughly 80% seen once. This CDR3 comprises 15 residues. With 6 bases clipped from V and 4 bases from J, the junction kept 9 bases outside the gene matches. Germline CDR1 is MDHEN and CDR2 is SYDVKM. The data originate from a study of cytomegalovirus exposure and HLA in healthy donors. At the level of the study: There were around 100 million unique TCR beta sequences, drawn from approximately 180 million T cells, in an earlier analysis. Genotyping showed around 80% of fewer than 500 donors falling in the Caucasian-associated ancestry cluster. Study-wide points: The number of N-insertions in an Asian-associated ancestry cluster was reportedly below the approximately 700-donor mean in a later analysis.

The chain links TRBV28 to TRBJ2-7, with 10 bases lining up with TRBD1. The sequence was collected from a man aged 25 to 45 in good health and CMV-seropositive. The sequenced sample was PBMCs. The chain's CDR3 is CASSSLRDRGYEQYF. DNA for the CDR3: TGTGCCAGCAGCTCACTCCGGGACAGGGGTTACGAGCAGTACTTC. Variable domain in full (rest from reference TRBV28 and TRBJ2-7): DVKVTQSSRYLVKRTGEKVFLECVQDMDHENMFWYRQDPGLGLRLIYFSYDVKMKEKGDIPEGYSVSREKKERFSLILESASTNQTSMYLCASSSLRDRGYEQYFGPGTRLTVT.